The 7 T cell receptor beta chains in this list originate from one sample, sequenced in a study of shared clonotypes between healthy human individuals. Sequencing used immunoSEQ multiplex PCR; TCRdb keeps in-frame clones, though not all of them. The top ten clones hold approximately 1.7% of a sample with around 1,900,000 clones, about 93% of them seen once. In the naive CD8 group, cells lacked CD45RO and were positively selected for CCR7, so terminally differentiated effector memory CD45RA+ cells were left out. The specimen was naive CD8+ T cells from PBMCs. The receptors here all came from a man between 18 and 29 years old in good health. Some clones in this sample may be carry-over from other donors' samples.

This clone turned up a few times. In nucleotides, the CDR3 is TGCAGTGCTAGGTTTTCCACTGAAGCTTTCTTT. Its protein product is CSARFSTEAFF. The rearrangement uses TRBV20-1 and TRBJ1-1; D gene ambiguous. There are 11 residues in the CDR3. Germline CDR1 reads DFQATT; CDR2 reads SNEGSKA (reference sequence). V lost 3 bases, J lost 4 bases, and 6 bases lay in between.

In the case of this clone: Other DNA sequences of this sample code for an identical CDR3. J is TRBJ2-7 and V is TRBV5-1; D ambiguous. Germline V gene sequence: CDR1 SGHRS, CDR2 YFSETQ. The CDR3 contains 14 residues. Trimming took 0 bases from V and 2 from J, leaving 9 bases between them. CDR3 sequence: CASSLEGGTYEQYF. CDR3 nucleotide sequence: TGCGCCAGCAGCTTGGAAGGCGGCACCTACGAGCAGTACTTC.

This rearrangement joins TRBV7-8 to TRBJ1-1; maybe TRBD1 (6 bases). The germline gives CDR1 SGHVS, CDR2 FQNEAQ. This CDR3 comprises 15 residues. With 2 bases removed from V and 3 bases from J, the gap between germline ends came to 13 bases. CDR3 loop: CASSLLARGDTEAFF. The CDR3 coding sequence is TGTGCCAGCAGCTTATTGGCCAGGGGCGACACTGAAGCTTTCTTT.

The chain links TRBV5-1 to TRBJ2-3; TRBD1 aligns across 7 bases. CDR3 length: 15 residues. Germline V gene data show CDR1 as SGHRS and CDR2 as YFSETQ. V was pared by 4 bases and J by 6 bases, with 11 bases of the junction left unmatched. The CDR3 nucleotides are TGCGCCAGCAGCCCAACAGACAGGGACCTCGATACGCAGTATTTT. Its translation: CASSPTDRDLDTQYF. Filled out from reference TRBV5-1 and TRBJ2-3, the complete variable domain reads KAGVTQTPRYLIKTRGQQVTLSCSPISGHRSVSWYQQTPGQGLQFLFEYFSETQRNKGNFPGRFSGRQFSNSRSEMNVSTLELGDSALYLCASSPTDRDLDTQYFGPGTRLTVL.

This sequence joins TRBV6-6 and TRBJ1-2; D unclear. CDR1 is MNHNY and CDR2 is SVGAGI in the germline V gene (reference sequence). Trimming took off 4 bases at V and 3 bases at J, with 3 bases between the two ends. This CDR3 spans 11 amino acids. The CDR3 reads CASSSYYGYTF. Here the CDR3 DNA reads TGTGCCAGCAGTTCATACTATGGCTACACCTTC.

The rearrangement joins TRBV5-4 to TRBJ1-2, with D tentatively TRBD1 (5 bases). Germline V lookup: CDR1 SGHNT, CDR2 YYREEE (reference sequence). The ends were cut back, 5 bases at V and 4 bases at J, with 15 bases in the middle. There are 14 residues in the CDR3. CDR3 nucleotide sequence: TGTGCCAGCAGGCCCCAAGGGGTGGCCTATGGCTACACCTTC. It translates to CASRPQGVAYGYTF. Drawing the rest from reference TRBV5-4 and TRBJ1-2, the complete variable domain is ETGVTQSPTHLIKTRGQQVTLRCSSQSGHNTVSWYQQALGQGPQFIFQYYREEENGRGNFPPRFSGLQFPNYSSELNVNALELDDSALYLCASRPQGVAYGYTFGSGTRLTVV.

This chain joins TRBV6-5 and TRBJ2-1, with unresolved D. The CDR3 has 14 amino acids. V was cut by 0 bases and J by 5 bases, with 8 bases left in between. Per germline, CDR1 MNHEY and CDR2 SVGAGI. The CDR3 loop is CASSYSARHNEQFF. The CDR3 DNA reads TGTGCCAGCAGTTACTCCGCTAGGCACAATGAGCAGTTCTTC.